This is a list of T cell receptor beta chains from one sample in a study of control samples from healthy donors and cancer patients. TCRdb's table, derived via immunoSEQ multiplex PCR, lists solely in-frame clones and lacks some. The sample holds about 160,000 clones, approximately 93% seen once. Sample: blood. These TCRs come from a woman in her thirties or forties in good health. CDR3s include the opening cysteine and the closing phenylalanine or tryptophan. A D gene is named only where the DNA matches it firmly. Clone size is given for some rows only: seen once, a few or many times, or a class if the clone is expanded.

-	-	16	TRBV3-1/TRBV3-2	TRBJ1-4	CASSQLGAWTNEKLFF	TGTGCCAGCAGCCAACTGGGTGCTTGGACTAATGAAAAACTGTTTTTT
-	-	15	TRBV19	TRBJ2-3	CASSIPGSGTDTQYF	TGTGCCAGTAGTATCCCAGGTTCCGGCACAGATACGCAGTATTTT
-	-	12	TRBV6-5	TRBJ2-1	CASRDRIAEQFF	TGTGCCAGCAGAGACAGGATCGCCGAGCAGTTCTTC
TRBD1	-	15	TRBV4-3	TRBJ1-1	CASSQAGTVNTEAFF	TGCGCCAGCAGCCAAGCCGGGACAGTGAACACTGAAGCTTTCTTT
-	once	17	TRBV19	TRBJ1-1	CASSISGPGEWNTEAFF	TGTGCCAGTAGTATTTCCGGTCCGGGAGAATGGAACACTGAAGCTTTCTTT
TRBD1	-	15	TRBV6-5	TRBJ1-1	CASSFSGQLNTEAFF	TGTGCCAGCAGTTTCTCGGGACAGCTTAACACTGAAGCTTTCTTT
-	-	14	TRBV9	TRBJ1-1	CASSAGLMNTEAFF	TGTGCCAGCAGCGCAGGACTGATGAACACTGAAGCTTTCTTT
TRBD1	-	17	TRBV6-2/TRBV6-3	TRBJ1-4	CASSPRGAGGGGEKLFF	TGTGCCAGCAGCCCTAGGGGCGCAGGGGGCGGCGGTGAAAAACTGTTTTTT
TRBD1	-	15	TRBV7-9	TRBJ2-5	CASSTRQGGIETQYF	TGTGCCAGCAGCACCCGACAGGGTGGGATTGAGACCCAGTACTTC
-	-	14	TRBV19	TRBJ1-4	CASSRTPNNGKLFF	TGTGCCAGTAGCCGGACGCCCAATAACGGAAAACTGTTTTTT
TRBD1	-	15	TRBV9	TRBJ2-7	CASSVGTGGTYEQYF	TGTGCCAGCAGCGTAGGGACAGGGGGGACCTACGAGCAGTACTTC
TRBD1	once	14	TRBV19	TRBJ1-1	CASSIDRQGSEAFF	TGTGCCAGTAGTATAGATAGACAGGGGTCTGAAGCTTTCTTT
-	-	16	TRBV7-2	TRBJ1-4	CASSLGVEGGAEKLFF	TGTGCCAGCAGCTTAGGGGTGGAGGGGGGGGCTGAAAAACTGTTTTTT
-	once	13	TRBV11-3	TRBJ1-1	CASSLNTGSQAFF	TGTGCCAGCAGCCTAAACACAGGCTCGCAAGCTTTCTTT
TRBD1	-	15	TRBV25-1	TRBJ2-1	CASSDPGQVTNEQFF	TGTGCCAGCAGTGATCCGGGACAGGTAACTAATGAGCAGTTCTTC
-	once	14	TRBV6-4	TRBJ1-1	CASRRTNMNTEAFF	TGTGCCTCACGGAGAACAAATATGAACACTGAAGCTTTCTTT
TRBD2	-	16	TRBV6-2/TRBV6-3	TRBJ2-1	CASSNYRTSGSNEQFF	TGTGCCAGCAGTAACTACCGGACTAGCGGGAGCAATGAGCAGTTCTTC
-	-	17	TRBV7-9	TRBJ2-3	CASTGVMVRGFTDTQYF	TGTGCCAGCACCGGAGTGATGGTTCGGGGGTTCACAGATACGCAGTATTTT
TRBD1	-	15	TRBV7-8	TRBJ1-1	CASSEKGTGNTEAFF	TGTGCCAGCAGCGAGAAGGGGACAGGGAACACTGAAGCTTTCTTT
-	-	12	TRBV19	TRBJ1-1	CANQYKVPEAFF	TGTGCCAACCAGTATAAGGTCCCTGAAGCTTTCTTT
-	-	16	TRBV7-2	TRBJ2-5	CASNTLAAGPGETQYF	TGTGCCAGCAACACCCTCGCGGCCGGGCCGGGGGAGACCCAGTACTTC
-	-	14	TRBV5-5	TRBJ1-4	CASSDVRRREKLFF	TGTGCCAGCAGCGATGTCCGGAGAAGGGAAAAACTGTTTTTT
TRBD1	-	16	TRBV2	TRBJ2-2	CASSAGTGYYSGELFF	TGTGCCAGCAGCGCGGGGACAGGGTATTATAGTGGGGAGCTGTTTTTT
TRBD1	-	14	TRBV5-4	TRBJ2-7	CASSSPTGGYEQYF	TGTGCCAGCAGCTCGCCGACAGGGGGCTACGAGCAGTACTTC
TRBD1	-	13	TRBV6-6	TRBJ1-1	CASRRQGEGEAFF	TGTGCCAGCAGACGACAGGGGGAGGGTGAAGCTTTCTTT
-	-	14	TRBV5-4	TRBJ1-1	CASSQDWGETEAFF	TGTGCCAGCAGCCAGGATTGGGGGGAGACTGAAGCTTTCTTT
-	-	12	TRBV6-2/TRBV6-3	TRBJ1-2	CASSFRGYGYTF	TGTGCCAGCAGTTTCAGAGGGTATGGCTACACCTTC
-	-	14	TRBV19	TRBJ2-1	CASSIGGSVDEQFF	TGTGCCAGTAGTATAGGGGGTAGCGTCGATGAGCAGTTCTTC
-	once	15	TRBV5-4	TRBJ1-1	CASSFIRHESTEAFF	TGTGCCAGCAGCTTCATACGACACGAATCCACTGAAGCTTTCTTT
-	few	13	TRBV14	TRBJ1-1	CASSQGGNTEAFF	TGTGCCAGCAGCCAAGGGGGGAACACTGAAGCTTTCTTT
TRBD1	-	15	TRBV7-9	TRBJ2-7	CASSFRDRGSYEQYF	TGTGCCAGCAGCTTCCGGGACAGGGGTTCCTACGAGCAGTACTTC
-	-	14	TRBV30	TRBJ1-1	CAWSVQGLGTEAFF	TGTGCCTGGAGTGTTCAGGGGTTGGGCACTGAAGCTTTCTTT
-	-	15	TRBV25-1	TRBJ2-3	CASSVGGLRTDTQYF	TGTGCCAGCAGTGTGGGCGGGTTACGCACAGATACGCAGTATTTT
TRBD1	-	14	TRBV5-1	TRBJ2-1	CASSSLQGANEQFF	TGCGCCAGCAGCTCGTTACAGGGGGCAAATGAGCAGTTCTTC
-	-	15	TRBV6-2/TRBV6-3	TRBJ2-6	CASSTRPGGANVLTF	TGTGCCAGCAGTACCCGACCAGGGGGGGCCAACGTCCTGACTTTC
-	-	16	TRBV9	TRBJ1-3	CASSVVGGLSGNTIYF	TGTGCCAGCAGCGTAGTTGGGGGGCTCTCTGGAAACACCATATATTTT
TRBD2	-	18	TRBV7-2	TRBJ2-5	CASSLRRTSGGYQETQYF	TGTGCCAGCAGCCTTAGGCGAACTAGCGGAGGATACCAAGAGACCCAGTACTTC
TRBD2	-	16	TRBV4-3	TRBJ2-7	CASSQDTSGGSYEQYF	TGCGCCAGCAGCCAAGATACTAGCGGGGGATCCTACGAGCAGTACTTC
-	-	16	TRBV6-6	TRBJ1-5	CASINERGAIDQPQHF	TGTGCCAGCATCAACGAGAGGGGCGCAATTGATCAGCCCCAGCATTTT
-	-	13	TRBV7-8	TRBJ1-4	CASTGRTNEKLFF	TGTGCCAGCACAGGGAGAACTAATGAAAAACTGTTTTTT
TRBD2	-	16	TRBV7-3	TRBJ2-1	CASSSERGESYNEQFF	TGTGCCAGCAGCTCGGAGCGGGGGGAGTCCTACAATGAGCAGTTCTTC
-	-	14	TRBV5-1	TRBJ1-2	CASSLSGGDYGYTF	TGCGCCAGCAGCTTGTCTGGGGGTGACTATGGCTACACCTTC
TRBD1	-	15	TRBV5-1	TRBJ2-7	CASSLDGTVAYEQYF	TGCGCCAGCAGCTTGGACGGGACAGTCGCCTACGAGCAGTACTTC
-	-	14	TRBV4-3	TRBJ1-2	CASSQGSRNYGYTF	TGCGCCAGCAGCCAAGGATCCAGAAATTATGGCTACACCTTC
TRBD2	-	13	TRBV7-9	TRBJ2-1	CASSLAGPTEQFF	TGTGCCAGCAGCCTAGCGGGACCCACTGAGCAGTTCTTC
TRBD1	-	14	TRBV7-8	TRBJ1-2	CASSLATGTDGYTF	TGTGCCAGCAGCTTAGCGACAGGGACGGATGGCTACACCTTC
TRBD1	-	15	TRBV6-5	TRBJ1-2	CASSYSTGASAGYTF	TGTGCCAGCAGTTACTCGACAGGGGCGTCGGCCGGCTACACCTTC
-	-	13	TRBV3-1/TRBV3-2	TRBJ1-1	CASSQRDIERAFF	TGTGCCAGCAGCCAAAGGGACATCGAGCGAGCTTTCTTT
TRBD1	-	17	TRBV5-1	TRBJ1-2	CASSLPGTGGEDYGYTF	TGCGCCAGCAGCTTACCAGGGACAGGGGGCGAGGACTATGGCTACACCTTC
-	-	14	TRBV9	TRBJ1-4	CASSVQGENEKLFF	TGTGCCAGCAGCGTACAGGGTGAAAATGAAAAACTGTTTTTT